This T cell receptor (beta chain) was sequenced in a study of PD-L1 blockade in urothelial cancer. Looking at the study overall: Before enrollment, 0 to 3 chemotherapy regimens had been given to patients. T cell content in blood samples showed a median of approximately 140,000.

As for time point: peripheral blood 6 weeks after treatment start. The CDR3 runs to 13 residues. Germline V gene lookup returns CDR1 KGHSY and CDR2 FQNENV. With 2 bases removed from V and 7 bases from J, the gap between germline ends came to 9 bases. Assay used: immunoSEQ multiplex PCR; TCRdb lists only in-frame clones, some missing. The sample shows 83,000 or so clones, 70% to 90% of them seen only once. The source of this sequence is a man between 65 and 85 years old with urothelial cancer. V and J are TRBV16 and TRBJ2-1; perhaps TRBD2 as D (6 bases). This sample comprised PBMCs, obtained around atezolizumab (anti-PD-L1) treatment. The CDR3 sequence is CASSQHRGNEQFF. The CDR3 DNA reads as TGTGCCAGCAGCCAACATCGGGGGAATGAGCAGTTCTTC.